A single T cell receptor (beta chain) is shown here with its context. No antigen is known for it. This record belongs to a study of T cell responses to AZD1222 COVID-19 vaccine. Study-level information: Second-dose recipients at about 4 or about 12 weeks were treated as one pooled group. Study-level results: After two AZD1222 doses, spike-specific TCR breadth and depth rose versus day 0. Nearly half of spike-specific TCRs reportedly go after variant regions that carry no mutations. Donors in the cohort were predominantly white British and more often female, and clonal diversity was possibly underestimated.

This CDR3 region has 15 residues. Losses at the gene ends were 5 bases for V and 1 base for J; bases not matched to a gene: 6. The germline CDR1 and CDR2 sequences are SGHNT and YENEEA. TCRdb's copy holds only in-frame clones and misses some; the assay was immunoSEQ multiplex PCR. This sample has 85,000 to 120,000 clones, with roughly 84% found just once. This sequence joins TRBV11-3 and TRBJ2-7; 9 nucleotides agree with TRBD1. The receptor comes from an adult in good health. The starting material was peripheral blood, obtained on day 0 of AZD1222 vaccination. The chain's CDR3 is CASSLGTGISYEQYF. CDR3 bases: TGTGCCAGCAGCCTAGGGACAGGGATATCCTACGAGCAGTACTTC.